The clone carrying this T cell receptor (beta chain) was detected many times. An approximately 10 ml volume of fresh peripheral blood provided the PBMCs. The CDR3 is 17 amino acids. The germline CDR1 and CDR2 sequences are LGHDT and YNNKEL (reference sequence). The V gene lost 0 bases and the J gene lost 0 bases, with 12 bases spanning the gap. The entry originates in a study of T cells in Graves' hyperthyroidism and ophthalmopathy. Researchers amplified the TCR beta CDR3 regions from RNA transcripts. Using the HTBI primer set, a first-round RT-PCR was run on the TCR CDR3. From the multiplex PCR reads, TCRdb called clonotypes with MiXCR, one entry per CDR3 protein. The sample records 530,000 or so distinct CDR3 sequences, roughly a sixth being singletons.

The chain joins TRBV3-1 to TRBJ1-3; D not resolved. Sequenced input: blood. This receptor was taken from a woman aged 18-29 years with Graves' ophthalmopathy. This CDR3 is CASSQDYPTYSGNTIYF. As DNA, the CDR3 is TGTGCCAGCAGCCAAGATTATCCGACTTACTCTGGAAACACCATATATTTT.